These T cell receptor beta chains were read from a single sample in a study of blood T cell repertoires in COVID-19. TCRdb keeps only in-frame clones here, not all; method: immunoSEQ multiplex PCR. The data show under 250,000 clones, with approximately 89% seen just once and 3.5% to 4% held by the top ten. Material: PBMCs or T cells enriched from blood (not recorded which). The receptor set was obtained from a woman in her 30s with acute COVID-19. Both conserved end residues are part of each CDR3. Fields, in order: CDR3 length, J gene, clone size, V gene, D gene, CDR3 protein, CDR3 DNA. The D gene is left open where the match is weak. Only part of the rows carry a size: once, few, many, or a class if the clone is expanded.

CDR3 length: 14
J gene: TRBJ1-1
clone size: NA
V gene: TRBV19
D gene: NA
CDR3 protein: CASSTGVERNRAFF
CDR3 DNA: TGTGCCAGTAGTACAGGGGTGGAGAGGAATCGAGCTTTCTTT

CDR3 length: 14
J gene: TRBJ1-1
clone size: NA
V gene: TRBV18
D gene: TRBD1
CDR3 protein: CASSPGTGGTEAFF
CDR3 DNA: TGTGCCAGCTCACCAGGGACAGGGGGCACTGAAGCTTTCTTT

CDR3 length: 14
J gene: TRBJ1-2
clone size: NA
V gene: TRBV4-3
D gene: NA
CDR3 protein: CASSQDHGDYGYTF
CDR3 DNA: TGCGCCAGCAGCCAAGATCACGGAGACTATGGCTACACCTTC

CDR3 length: 16
J gene: TRBJ1-2
clone size: NA
V gene: TRBV28
D gene: NA
CDR3 protein: CASCFPYQVAVRGYTF
CDR3 DNA: TGTGCCAGTTGTTTCCCGTACCAGGTGGCCGTTAGGGGCTACACCTTC

CDR3 length: 16
J gene: TRBJ1-2
clone size: NA
V gene: TRBV21-1
D gene: NA
CDR3 protein: CASSNKRGQECYGYTF
CDR3 DNA: TGTGCCAGCAGCAACAAAAGAGGACAGGAATGCTATGGCTACACCTTC

CDR3 length: 18
J gene: TRBJ1-5
clone size: once
V gene: TRBV6-1
D gene: TRBD1
CDR3 protein: CASSDRPSRQGMNQPQHF
CDR3 DNA: TGTGCCAGCAGTGACCGTCCAAGCCGACAGGGAATGAATCAGCCCCAGCATTTT

CDR3 length: 18
J gene: TRBJ2-6
clone size: NA
V gene: TRBV18
D gene: NA
CDR3 protein: CASSPLVRQFSGANVLTF
CDR3 DNA: TGTGCCAGCTCACCATTGGTACGACAATTCTCTGGGGCCAACGTCCTGACTTTC

CDR3 length: 16
J gene: TRBJ2-3
clone size: NA
V gene: TRBV7-9
D gene: TRBD2
CDR3 protein: CASRPLGTSGADTQYF
CDR3 DNA: TGTGCCAGCAGGCCACTTGGGACTAGCGGGGCGGATACGCAGTATTTT

CDR3 length: 14
J gene: TRBJ2-5
clone size: NA
V gene: TRBV7-8
D gene: TRBD1
CDR3 protein: CASSLETGDETQYF
CDR3 DNA: TGTGCCAGCAGCTTAGAAACAGGGGACGAGACCCAGTACTTC

CDR3 length: 13
J gene: TRBJ1-2
clone size: NA
V gene: TRBV30
D gene: NA
CDR3 protein: CAWSLGSGYGYTF
CDR3 DNA: TGTGCCTGGAGTCTCGGGTCCGGCTATGGCTACACCTTC

CDR3 length: 14
J gene: TRBJ2-3
clone size: NA
V gene: TRBV6-5
D gene: TRBD1
CDR3 protein: CASSYSDRGDTQYF
CDR3 DNA: TGTGCCAGCAGTTACTCGGACAGGGGAGATACGCAGTATTTT

CDR3 length: 14
J gene: TRBJ1-1
clone size: NA
V gene: TRBV6-5
D gene: NA
CDR3 protein: CASSLGGWATEAFF
CDR3 DNA: TGTGCCAGCAGTTTAGGGGGATGGGCGACTGAAGCTTTCTTT

CDR3 length: 16
J gene: TRBJ2-5
clone size: NA
V gene: TRBV5-1
D gene: NA
CDR3 protein: CASSLRTEFIQETQYF
CDR3 DNA: TGCGCCAGCAGCTTGCGGACAGAATTTATCCAAGAGACCCAGTACTTC

CDR3 length: 12
J gene: TRBJ1-2
clone size: NA
V gene: TRBV30
D gene: NA
CDR3 protein: CAWGGPSYGYTF
CDR3 DNA: TGTGCCTGGGGAGGGCCCTCCTATGGCTACACCTTC

CDR3 length: 17
J gene: TRBJ1-2
clone size: NA
V gene: TRBV7-2
D gene: NA
CDR3 protein: CASSLLAQPEGRYGYTF
CDR3 DNA: TGTGCCAGCAGCCTCCTAGCCCAACCTGAGGGGAGGTATGGCTACACCTTC

CDR3 length: 15
J gene: TRBJ2-3
clone size: NA
V gene: TRBV27
D gene: NA
CDR3 protein: CASSGGLSSTDTQYF
CDR3 DNA: TGTGCCAGCAGTGGAGGACTAAGTAGCACAGATACGCAGTATTTT

CDR3 length: 17
J gene: TRBJ1-1
clone size: NA
V gene: TRBV24-1
D gene: NA
CDR3 protein: CATSASPWGRMNTEAFF
CDR3 DNA: TGTGCCACCAGCGCCTCCCCCTGGGGCCGGATGAACACTGAAGCTTTCTTT

CDR3 length: 11
J gene: TRBJ2-7
clone size: once
V gene: TRBV6-2/TRBV6-3
D gene: NA
CDR3 protein: CASSYMAEQYF
CDR3 DNA: TGTGCCAGCAGTTACATGGCCGAGCAGTACTTC

CDR3 length: 14
J gene: TRBJ1-2
clone size: NA
V gene: TRBV2
D gene: NA
CDR3 protein: CASRAGQINYGYTF
CDR3 DNA: TGTGCCAGCAGGGCCGGACAGATAAACTATGGCTACACCTTC

CDR3 length: 14
J gene: TRBJ1-5
clone size: NA
V gene: TRBV7-9
D gene: NA
CDR3 protein: CASSPRQVNQPQHF
CDR3 DNA: TGTGCCAGCAGCCCAAGACAGGTTAATCAGCCCCAGCATTTT

CDR3 length: 12
J gene: TRBJ1-6
clone size: once
V gene: TRBV28
D gene: NA
CDR3 protein: CASRPPGSPLHF
CDR3 DNA: TGTGCCAGCAGACCCCCGGGTTCACCCCTCCACTTT

CDR3 length: 15
J gene: TRBJ2-7
clone size: NA
V gene: TRBV9
D gene: TRBD2
CDR3 protein: CASSPRGGAGNEQYF
CDR3 DNA: TGTGCCAGCAGCCCCCGAGGTGGAGCGGGGAACGAGCAGTACTTC